This T cell receptor (beta chain) was identified during a study of T cells in Graves' hyperthyroidism and ophthalmopathy. As for the study in general: Peripheral blood collection took place at initial diagnosis, before any treatment. Study-level results: Separating ophthalmopathy from stable hyperthyroidism was achieved by a 13 V-J model.

The TCR beta CDR3 regions underwent amplification using RNA transcripts as the source. TCR CDR3 underwent first-round RT-PCR with the HTBI primer set. MiXCR, applied by TCRdb to the multiplex PCR reads, yields one record per CDR3 protein. Among 300,000 to 350,000 distinct CDR3 sequences listed, approximately 15% were seen once. This CDR3 has 16 residues. V was clipped by 6 bases and J by 1 base, with 15 bases between them. Germline assignment: CDR1 MNHEY and CDR2 SMNVEV (reference sequence). Every diagnosis used clinical symptoms, serum thyroxine and TRAb, thyroid ultrasound and orbital computed tomography. Each 10 ml fresh peripheral blood draw supplied the PBMCs. This clonotype was recorded at least ten times. The target antigen is unknown.

Material for sequencing was blood. This TCR came from a woman aged 25 to 45 with Graves' hyperthyroidism. The chain recombines TRBV27 with TRBJ2-2; no firm D call. The CDR3 DNA follows: TGTGCCAGCAGCTTGATAGAGGAGATGAACACCGGGGAGCTGTTTTTT. Translated: CASSLIEEMNTGELFF.